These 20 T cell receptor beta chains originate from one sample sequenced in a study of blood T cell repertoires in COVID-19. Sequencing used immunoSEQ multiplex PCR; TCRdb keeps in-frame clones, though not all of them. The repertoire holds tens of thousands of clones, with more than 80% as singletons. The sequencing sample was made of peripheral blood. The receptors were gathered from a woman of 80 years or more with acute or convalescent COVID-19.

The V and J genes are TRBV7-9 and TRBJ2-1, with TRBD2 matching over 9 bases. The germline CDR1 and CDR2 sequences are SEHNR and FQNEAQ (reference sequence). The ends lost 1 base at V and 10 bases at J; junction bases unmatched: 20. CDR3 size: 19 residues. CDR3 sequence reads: CASSLEPGLAFIRPNEQFF. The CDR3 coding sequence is TGTGCCAGCAGCTTAGAGCCGGGACTAGCCTTTATTCGACCGAACGAGCAGTTCTTC.

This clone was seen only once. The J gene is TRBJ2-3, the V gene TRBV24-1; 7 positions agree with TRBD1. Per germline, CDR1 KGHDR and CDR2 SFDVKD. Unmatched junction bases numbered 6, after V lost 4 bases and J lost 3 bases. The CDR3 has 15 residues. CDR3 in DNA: TGTGCCACCAGTGAGAGTCGGGACAGTACAGATACGCAGTATTTT. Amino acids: CATSESRDSTDTQYF.

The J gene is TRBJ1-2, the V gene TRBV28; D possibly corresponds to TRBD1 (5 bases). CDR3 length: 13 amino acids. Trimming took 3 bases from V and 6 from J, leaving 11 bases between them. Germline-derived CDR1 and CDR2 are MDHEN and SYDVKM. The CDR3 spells CASSLWQGDGYTF. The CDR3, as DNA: TGTGCCAGCAGTTTGTGGCAGGGTGATGGCTACACCTTC.

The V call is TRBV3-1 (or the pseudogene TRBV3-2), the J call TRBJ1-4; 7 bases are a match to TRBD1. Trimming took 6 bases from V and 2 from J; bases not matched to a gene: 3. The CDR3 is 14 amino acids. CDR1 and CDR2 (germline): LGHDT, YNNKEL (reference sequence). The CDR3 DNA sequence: TGTGCCAGCAGAGGGGGCGCGACTAATGAAAAACTGTTTTTT. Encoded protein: CASRGGATNEKLFF.

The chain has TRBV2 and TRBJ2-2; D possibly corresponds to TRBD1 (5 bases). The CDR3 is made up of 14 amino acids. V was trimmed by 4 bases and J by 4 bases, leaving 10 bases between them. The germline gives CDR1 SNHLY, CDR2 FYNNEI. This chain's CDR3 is CASSARVGTGELFF. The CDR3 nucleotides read TGTGCCAGCAGTGCCAGGGTGGGCACCGGGGAGCTGTTTTTT.

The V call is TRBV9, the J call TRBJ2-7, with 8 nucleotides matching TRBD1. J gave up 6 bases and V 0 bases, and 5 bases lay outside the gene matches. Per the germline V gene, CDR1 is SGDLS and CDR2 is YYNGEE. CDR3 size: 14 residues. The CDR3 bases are TGTGCCAGCAGCGTAGGGACAGGGCGAGTCGAGCAGTACTTC. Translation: CASSVGTGRVEQYF.

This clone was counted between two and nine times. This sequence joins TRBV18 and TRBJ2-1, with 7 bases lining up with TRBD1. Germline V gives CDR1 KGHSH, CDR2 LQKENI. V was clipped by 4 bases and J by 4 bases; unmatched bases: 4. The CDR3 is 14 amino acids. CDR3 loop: CASSLGTVYNEQFF. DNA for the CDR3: TGTGCCAGCTCACTCGGGACAGTATACAATGAGCAGTTCTTC.

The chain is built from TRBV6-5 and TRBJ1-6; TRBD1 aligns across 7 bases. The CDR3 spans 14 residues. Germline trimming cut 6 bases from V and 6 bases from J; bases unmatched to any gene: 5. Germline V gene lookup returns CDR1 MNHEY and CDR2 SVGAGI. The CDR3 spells CASRTQGGNSPLHF. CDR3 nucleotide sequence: TGTGCCAGCAGAACCCAGGGGGGTAATTCACCCCTCCACTTT.

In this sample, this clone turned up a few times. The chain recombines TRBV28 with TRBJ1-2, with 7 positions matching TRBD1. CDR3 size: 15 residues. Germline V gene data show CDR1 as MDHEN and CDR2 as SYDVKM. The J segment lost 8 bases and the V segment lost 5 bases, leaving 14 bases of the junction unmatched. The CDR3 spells CASSPAGTEFSGYTF. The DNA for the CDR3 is TGTGCCAGCAGTCCGGCCGGGACAGAGTTTAGCGGCTACACCTTC.

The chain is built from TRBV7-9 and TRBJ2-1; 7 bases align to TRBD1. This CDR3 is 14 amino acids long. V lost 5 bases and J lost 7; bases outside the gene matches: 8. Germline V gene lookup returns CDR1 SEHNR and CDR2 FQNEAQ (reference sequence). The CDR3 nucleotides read TGTGCCAGCAGCGCCCGACAGGGAAGGAATGAGCAGTTCTTC. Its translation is CASSARQGRNEQFF.

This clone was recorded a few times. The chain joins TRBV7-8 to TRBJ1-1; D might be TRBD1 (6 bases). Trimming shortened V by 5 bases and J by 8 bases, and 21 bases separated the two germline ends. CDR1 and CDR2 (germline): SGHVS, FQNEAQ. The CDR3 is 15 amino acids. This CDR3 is CASSGFQGRPNEAFF. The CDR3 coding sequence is TGTGCCAGCAGCGGATTCCAGGGGAGACCTAACGAAGCTTTCTTT.

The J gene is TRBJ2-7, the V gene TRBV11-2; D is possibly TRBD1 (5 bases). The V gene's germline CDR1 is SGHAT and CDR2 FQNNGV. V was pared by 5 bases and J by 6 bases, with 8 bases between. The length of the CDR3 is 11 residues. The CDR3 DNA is TGTGCCAGCAGCCCAGGGCTCGAGCAGTACTTC. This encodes CASSPGLEQYF.

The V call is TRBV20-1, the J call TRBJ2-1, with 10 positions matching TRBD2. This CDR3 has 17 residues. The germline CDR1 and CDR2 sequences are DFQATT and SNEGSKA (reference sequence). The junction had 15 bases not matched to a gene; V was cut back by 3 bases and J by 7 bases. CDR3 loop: CSASVLAGEGLGNEQFF. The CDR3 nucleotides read TGCAGTGCTAGTGTCCTAGCGGGGGAGGGCCTTGGTAATGAGCAGTTCTTC.

The CDR3 nucleotides read TGTGCCAGCAGTCTACCCGACAGGGTGAACACTGAAGCTTTCTTT. This codes for CASSLPDRVNTEAFF. The chain uses TRBV28 and TRBJ1-1, with 7 bases lining up with TRBD1. The V gene end was trimmed by 5 bases and the J gene end by 0 bases; junction bases not matched to a gene: 6. The CDR3 has 15 amino acids. Germline V gene sequence: CDR1 MDHEN, CDR2 SYDVKM.

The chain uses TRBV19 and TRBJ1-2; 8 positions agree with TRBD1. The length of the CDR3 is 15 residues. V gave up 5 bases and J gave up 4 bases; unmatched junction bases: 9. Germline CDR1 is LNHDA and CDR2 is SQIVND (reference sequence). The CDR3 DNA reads TGTGCCAGTAGTGACGCCGGGACAGGTCTCTATGGCTACACCTTC. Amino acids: CASSDAGTGLYGYTF.

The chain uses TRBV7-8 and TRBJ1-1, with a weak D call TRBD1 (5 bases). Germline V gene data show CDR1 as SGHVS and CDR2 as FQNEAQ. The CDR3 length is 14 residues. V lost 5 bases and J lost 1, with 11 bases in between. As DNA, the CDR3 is TGTGCCAGCAGCCAGGGACTGGGGAACACTGAAGCTTTCTTT. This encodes CASSQGLGNTEAFF.

The CDR3 here is CASRGLAGVQAYNEQFF. Written as DNA, the CDR3 is TGTGCCAGCAGAGGACTAGCGGGAGTTCAGGCCTACAATGAGCAGTTCTTC. This sequence joins TRBV28 and TRBJ2-1, with TRBD2 identical over 13 bases. With 6 bases clipped from V and 2 bases from J, the junction kept 7 bases outside the gene matches. This CDR3 is 17 amino acids long. Germline CDR1 is MDHEN and CDR2 is SYDVKM.

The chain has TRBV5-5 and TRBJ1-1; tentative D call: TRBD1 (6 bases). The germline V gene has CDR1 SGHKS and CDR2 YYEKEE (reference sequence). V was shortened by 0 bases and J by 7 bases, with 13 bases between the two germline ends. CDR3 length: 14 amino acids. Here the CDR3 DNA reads TGTGCCAGCAGCTTGGAACTTTGGACAGTTGAAGCTTTCTTT. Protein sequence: CASSLELWTVEAFF.

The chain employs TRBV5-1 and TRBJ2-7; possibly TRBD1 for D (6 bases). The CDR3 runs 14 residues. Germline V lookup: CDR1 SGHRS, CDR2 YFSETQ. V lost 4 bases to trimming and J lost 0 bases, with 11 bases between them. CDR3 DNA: TGCGCCAGCAGCAGGGACACCAACTCCTACGAGCAGTACTTC. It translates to CASSRDTNSYEQYF.

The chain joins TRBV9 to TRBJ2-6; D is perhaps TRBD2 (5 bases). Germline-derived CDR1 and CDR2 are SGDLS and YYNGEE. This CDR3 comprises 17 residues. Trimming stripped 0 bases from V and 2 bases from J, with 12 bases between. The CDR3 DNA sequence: TGTGCCAGCAGCGTAGGGTTAGCGACGGCTGGGGCCAACGTCCTGACTTTC. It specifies CASSVGLATAGANVLTF.